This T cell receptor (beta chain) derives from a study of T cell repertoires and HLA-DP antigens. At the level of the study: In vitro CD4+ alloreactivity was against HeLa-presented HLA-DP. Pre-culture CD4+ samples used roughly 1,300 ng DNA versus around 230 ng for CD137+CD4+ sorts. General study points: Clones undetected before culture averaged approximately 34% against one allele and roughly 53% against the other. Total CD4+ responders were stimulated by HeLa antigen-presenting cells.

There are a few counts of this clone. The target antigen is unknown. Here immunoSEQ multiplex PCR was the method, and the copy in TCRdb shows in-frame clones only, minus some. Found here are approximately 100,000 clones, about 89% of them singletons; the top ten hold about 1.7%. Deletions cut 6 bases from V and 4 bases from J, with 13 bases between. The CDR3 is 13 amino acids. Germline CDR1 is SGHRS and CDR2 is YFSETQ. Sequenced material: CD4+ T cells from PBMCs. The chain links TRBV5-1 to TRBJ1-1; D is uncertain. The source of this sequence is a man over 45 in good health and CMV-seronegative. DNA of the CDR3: TGCGCCAGCATGGAGGCAATCGCCACTGAAGCTTTCTTT. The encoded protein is CASMEAIATEAFF.